Shown below are 13 T cell receptor beta chains from a single sample sequenced in a study of a mutant IDH1 vaccine in newly diagnosed glioma. The time point was: baseline, week 1 (first vaccination visit). The treatment denotes: pre-vaccination baseline after standard-of-care therapy. Sequenced by immunoSEQ multiplex PCR; TCRdb stores in-frame clones only, minus some. The sample includes approximately 70,000 clones, around 86% seen only once; the top ten take 2.5% to 3.5%. Here the sequenced sample was PBMCs, taken from a glioma patient treated with radiotherapy, temozolomide or both. These receptors were taken from a young man with glioma.

J is TRBJ2-5 and V is TRBV7-9, with D perhaps being TRBD1 or TRBD2 (5 bases each). This CDR3 has 15 amino acids. The germline V and J ends were trimmed by 7 bases and 2 bases, with 17 bases remaining between them. Germline lookup yields CDR1 SEHNR and CDR2 FQNEAQ (reference sequence). For the CDR3, the DNA is TGTGCCAGCAACCCACCGGGACGGCAACAAGAGACCCAGTACTTC. Translated, it gives CASNPPGRQQETQYF. The entire variable domain, with the rest obtained from reference TRBV7-9 and TRBJ2-5, is as follows: DTGVSQNPRHKITKRGQNVTFRCDPISEHNRLYWYRQTLGQGPEFLTYFQNEAQLEKSRLLSDRFSAERPKGSFSTLEIQRTEQGDSAMYLCASNPPGRQQETQYFGPGTRLLVL.

The CDR3 protein is CASSSDRYSNYGYTF. The CDR3 DNA sequence: TGCGCCAGCAGCTCAGACAGGTACTCTAACTATGGCTACACCTTC. The V call is TRBV5-1, the J call TRBJ1-2; weak D call: TRBD1 (6 bases). V lost 3 bases, J lost 0 bases, and 12 bases lay in between. The V gene's germline CDR1 is SGHRS and CDR2 YFSETQ. This CDR3 region has 15 residues. The variable domain in full, completed from reference TRBV5-1 and TRBJ1-2, reads KAGVTQTPRYLIKTRGQQVTLSCSPISGHRSVSWYQQTPGQGLQFLFEYFSETQRNKGNFPGRFSGRQFSNSRSEMNVSTLELGDSALYLCASSSDRYSNYGYTFGSGTRLTVV.

V usage is TRBV6-5 and J usage is TRBJ2-5, with D maybe TRBD2 (7 bases). The CDR3 is 16 amino acids. CDR1 and CDR2 from the germline V gene are MNHEY and SVGAGI. The V gene lost 3 bases and the J gene lost 1 base, with 15 bases spanning the gap. This CDR3 reads CASSYPSGGLQETQYF. As DNA, the CDR3 is TGTGCCAGCAGTTATCCCTCCGGGGGGCTCCAAGAGACCCAGTACTTC.

The genes are TRBV9 and TRBJ1-2; D is uncertain. The CDR3 has 13 residues. V was clipped by 0 bases and J by 3 bases, with 6 bases between them. Germline V lookup: CDR1 SGDLS, CDR2 YYNGEE. CDR3 sequence reads: CASSVASDYGYTF. In DNA form, the CDR3 reads TGTGCCAGCAGCGTAGCTAGCGACTATGGCTACACCTTC.

This rearrangement joins TRBV5-1 to TRBJ1-5, with a weak D call TRBD1 (5 bases). V gave up 0 bases and J gave up 5 bases, with 12 bases separating them. CDR3 length: 15 residues. Germline lookup yields CDR1 SGHRS and CDR2 YFSETQ. The CDR3 sequence: CASSLDAGGHQPQHF. In DNA, the CDR3 is TGCGCCAGCAGCTTGGACGCCGGGGGACATCAGCCCCAGCATTTT.

The CDR3 region is CASSQGGGQPQHF. The DNA of the CDR3 is TGCGCCAGCAGCCAGGGGGGGGGCCAGCCCCAGCATTTT. This chain links TRBV4-1 with TRBJ1-5; perhaps TRBD1 as D (6 bases). Between the trimmed V and J ends, which lost 3 bases and 7 bases, there was a span of 10 bases. The CDR3 runs 13 residues. Germline lookup yields CDR1 MGHRA and CDR2 YSYEKL.

This clone is a singleton in its sample. V and J are TRBV9 and TRBJ2-3; 8 nucleotides align to TRBD2. The trim removed 3 bases at V and 4 bases at J, leaving 13 bases unmatched. Germline CDR1 is SGDLS and CDR2 is YYNGEE. The CDR3 runs 17 residues. CDR3 in DNA: TGTGCCAGCAGCGCTCCCCTTGCGGGGGGCGTGTCAGATACGCAGTATTTT. Encoded protein: CASSAPLAGGVSDTQYF.

J is TRBJ2-3 and V is TRBV5-1; D tentatively fits TRBD1 or TRBD2 (6 bases each). V lost 5 bases, J lost 3 bases, and 19 bases lay in between. The CDR3 covers 16 residues. Germline assignment: CDR1 SGHRS and CDR2 YFSETQ. This CDR3 reads CASRGLGGLLTDTQYF. CDR3 in DNA: TGCGCCAGCAGGGGCTTGGGGGGCCTACTGACAGATACGCAGTATTTT.

The chain combines TRBV27 with TRBJ1-2; D is possibly TRBD1 (6 bases). The CDR3 has 12 residues. Germline loops: CDR1 MNHEY, CDR2 SMNVEV (reference sequence). V lost 4 bases to trimming and J lost 6 bases, with 9 bases between them. DNA of the CDR3: TGTGCCAGCAGTTCATACAGGGATGGCTACACCTTC. Protein: CASSSYRDGYTF.

To note about this clone: Other DNA sequences in this specimen translate into the identical CDR3. CDR3 amino acids: CASSLAGGNTGELFF. In DNA form, the CDR3 reads TGCGCCAGCAGCTTGGCAGGGGGCAACACCGGGGAGCTGTTTTTT. The chain is built from TRBV5-1 and TRBJ2-2, with 8 bases aligning to TRBD1. The trim removed 0 bases at V and 2 bases at J, leaving 0 bases unmatched. CDR1 SGHRS and CDR2 YFSETQ come from the germline V gene. There are 15 residues in the CDR3.

This clone has more than one count but fewer than ten. The chain is built from TRBV14 and TRBJ1-2; no clear D gene. V lost 1 base, J lost 14 bases, and 11 bases lay in between. CDR1 and CDR2 from the germline V gene are SGHDN and FVKESK. This CDR3 spans 11 amino acids. CDR3 sequence reads: CASSQARGITF. DNA of the CDR3: TGTGCCAGCAGCCAAGCTCGAGGGATAACCTTC.

The V and J genes are TRBV6-1 and TRBJ1-2; D is uncertain. Germline CDR1 reads MNHNS; CDR2 reads SASEGT. Trimming took 5 bases from V and 8 from J, leaving 15 bases between them. This CDR3 comprises 13 residues. The CDR3 region has the DNA TGTGCCAGCAGTATCCGGGGTTCAGGCGGCTACACCTTC. It translates to CASSIRGSGGYTF.

CDR3 nucleotides: TGTGCCAGCAGCTTAGAACGGGGGGGCAGAGGGAACACCGGGGAGCTGTTTTTT. Its protein is CASSLERGGRGNTGELFF. This chain uses TRBV7-8 with TRBJ2-2; TRBD2 matches at 8 bases. V trimming: 1 base; J trimming: 1 base; junction bases outside the gene matches: 8. Germline-derived CDR1 and CDR2 are SGHVS and FQNEAQ. The CDR3 length is 18 residues.